This is a list of T cell receptor beta chains from one sample in a study of T cell responses to AZD1222 COVID-19 vaccine. Only in-frame clones appear in the TCRdb table, and some are missing; sequencing was by immunoSEQ multiplex PCR. This sample has approximately 92,000 clones; 70% to 90% occur once, and the top ten carry about 10%. Specimen: peripheral blood, collected on day 0 of AZD1222 vaccination. The receptors were gathered from an adult in good health. Both conserved end residues are part of each CDR3. A D gene is named only where the DNA matches it firmly. Size tells how often a clone was seen (once, few, many) or the class of an expanded clone, and some rows leave it out.

v_gene	d_gene	j_gene	abundance	CDR3aa	CDR3nt
TRBV5-6	-	TRBJ2-3	-	CASSGDLWDTDTQYF	TGTGCCAGCAGCGGGGATCTATGGGACACAGATACGCAGTATTTT
TRBV14	-	TRBJ2-7	-	CASSQLRGPYEQYF	TGTGCCAGCAGCCAACTCCGGGGCCCCTACGAGCAGTACTTC
TRBV18	TRBD1	TRBJ2-7	-	CASSATGSRSYEQYF	TGTGCCAGCTCAGCGACAGGGTCCAGATCCTACGAGCAGTACTTC
TRBV19	TRBD1	TRBJ2-7	-	CASSMGQLSYEQYF	TGTGCCAGTAGTATGGGACAGCTCTCCTACGAGCAGTACTTC
TRBV15	-	TRBJ2-1	-	CATSGNTDLSYNEQFF	TGTGCCACCAGCGGAAATACCGACCTCTCCTACAATGAGCAGTTCTTC
TRBV30	-	TRBJ1-1	-	CAWTVTDLEAFF	TGTGCCTGGACGGTGACGGACCTTGAAGCTTTCTTT
TRBV5-1	-	TRBJ2-5	-	CASSWGEEETQYF	TGCGCCAGCAGCTGGGGCGAAGAAGAGACCCAGTACTTC
TRBV9	-	TRBJ1-1	-	CASSPRTPIQDTEAFF	TGTGCCAGCAGCCCCCGGACGCCTATCCAGGACACTGAAGCTTTCTTT
TRBV11-3	-	TRBJ2-1	-	CASSLVVGQQFF	TGTGCCAGCAGCTTAGTGGTGGGACAGCAGTTCTTC
TRBV5-1	TRBD2	TRBJ2-2	-	CASRRLAGPLNTGELFF	TGCGCCAGCAGAAGACTAGCGGGGCCTCTGAACACCGGGGAGCTGTTTTTT
TRBV12-5	TRBD2	TRBJ2-1	few	CASGEAGGNDEQFF	TGTGCTAGTGGGGAAGCGGGAGGGAATGATGAGCAGTTCTTC
TRBV16	-	TRBJ2-3	-	CASSFQLPPDTQYF	TGTGCCAGCAGCTTTCAGCTCCCCCCAGATACGCAGTATTTT
TRBV19	-	TRBJ1-1	-	CASSIDFRLNTEAFF	TGTGCCAGTAGTATAGATTTCAGGCTGAACACTGAAGCTTTCTTT
TRBV19	-	TRBJ2-3	-	CASSDQSRTDTQYF	TGTGCCAGTAGTGACCAGTCCCGCACAGATACGCAGTATTTT
TRBV7-9	-	TRBJ1-4	-	CASSRTGFIMWNEKLFF	TGTGCCAGCAGCCGAACAGGGTTTATAATGTGGAATGAAAAACTGTTTTTT
TRBV3-1/TRBV3-2	TRBD1	TRBJ1-4	-	CASSQEAPGQFATNEKLFF	TGTGCCAGCAGCCAAGAGGCCCCGGGACAGTTTGCAACTAATGAAAAACTGTTTTTT
TRBV7-2	TRBD2	TRBJ2-1	-	CAASSGGFNEQFF	TGTGCCGCATCTAGCGGGGGCTTCAATGAGCAGTTCTTC
TRBV19	TRBD1	TRBJ1-5	-	CASRETGWVQPQHF	TGTGCCAGTAGAGAGACAGGGTGGGTTCAGCCCCAGCATTTT
TRBV4-1	-	TRBJ2-3	-	CASSQFAGTSTDTQYF	TGCGCCAGCAGCCAATTCGCCGGGACTAGCACAGATACGCAGTATTTT
TRBV6-4	TRBD1	TRBJ1-1	-	CASPGQGTNAEAFF	TGTGCCAGTCCGGGACAGGGGACAAACGCTGAAGCTTTCTTT
TRBV15	-	TRBJ1-5	-	CATSRPGSFSNQPQHF	TGTGCCACCAGCCGCCCCGGGTCTTTTAGCAATCAGCCCCAGCATTTT
TRBV6-5	-	TRBJ2-2	once	CASSSTVEFNTGELFF	TGTGCCAGCAGTTCGACAGTTGAGTTTAACACCGGGGAGCTGTTTTTT
TRBV15	-	TRBJ2-7	-	CATRGYEQYF	TGTGCCACCAGGGGGTACGAGCAGTACTTC
TRBV2	-	TRBJ2-3	-	CASSLGTPFTDTQYF	TGTGCCAGCAGCCTGGGGACCCCCTTCACAGATACGCAGTATTTT